The 30 T cell receptor beta chains in this list originate from one sample, sequenced in a study of T cell responses to AZD1222 COVID-19 vaccine (dated by TCRdb to the early 2020s). The meaning of the sample's time point label: baseline before first vaccination. The library was made by the immunoSEQ multiplex PCR assay. The table comes from immuneACCESS by way of TCRdb, which keeps in-frame sequences with V and J called. Part of the clones is missing from these tables; in studies checked, under half for an unresolved V gene and the rest for unknown reasons. The sample table shows roughly 65,000 clones, and around nine tenths are seen once. The ten largest clones represent around 8% of the sample. Material: peripheral blood, obtained on day 0 of AZD1222 vaccination. Receptor source: an adult in good health.

This chain links TRBV19 with TRBJ2-7; D gene unclear. The CDR3 sequence is 12 residues long. Looked up from germline, CDR1 is LNHDA and CDR2 is SQIVND (reference sequence). V lost 5 bases, J lost 0 bases, and 5 bases lay in between. CDR3 DNA sequence: TGTGCCAGTAGTTTGGGCTCCTACGAGCAGTACTTC. Its protein is CASSLGSYEQYF.

V is TRBV4-1 and J is TRBJ2-7; TRBD1 matches 7 bases. Germline V gene sequence: CDR1 MGHRA, CDR2 YSYEKL. The ends lost 4 bases at V and 5 bases at J; junction bases unmatched: 2. The CDR3 is made up of 12 amino acids. This CDR3 reads CASSPTGDEQYF. CDR3 nucleotide sequence: TGCGCCAGCAGCCCTACAGGGGACGAGCAGTACTTC.

The chain has TRBV7-2 and TRBJ2-1, with 8 positions matching TRBD2. This CDR3 is 19 amino acids long. J gave up 9 bases and V 5 bases, and 24 bases lay outside the gene matches. Looked up from germline, CDR1 is SGHTA and CDR2 is FQGNSA. The chain's CDR3 is CASSTHFMPVGLEGSEQFF. As DNA, the CDR3 is TGTGCCAGCAGCACCCACTTTATGCCTGTGGGACTAGAAGGAAGTGAGCAGTTCTTC.

This clone has a single count. V gene TRBV18 combines with J gene TRBJ2-5, with 8 bases that match TRBD1. V gave up 6 bases and J gave up 4 bases; unmatched junction bases: 1. From germline, CDR1 is KGHSH and CDR2 LQKENI. This CDR3 contains 12 residues. The CDR3 DNA reads TGTGCCAGCTCCACAGGGGGAGAGACCCAGTACTTC. This gives the protein CASSTGGETQYF.

The rearrangement uses TRBV6-5 and TRBJ2-5; possibly TRBD1 for D (5 bases). V was trimmed by 11 bases and J by 1 base, leaving 11 bases between them. Germline lookup yields CDR1 MNHEY and CDR2 SVGAGI. The CDR3 is 12 residues long. The CDR3 loop reads CAQRQGQETQYF. DNA for the CDR3: TGTGCCCAACGGCAGGGCCAAGAGACCCAGTACTTC.

The genes are TRBV3-1 (or the pseudogene TRBV3-2) and TRBJ1-5; TRBD1 matches at 8 bases. Germline lookup yields CDR1 LGHDT and CDR2 YNNKEL (reference sequence). V shed 4 bases and J 10 bases; nucleotides not matched to a gene: 9. This CDR3 contains 14 residues. This CDR3 is CASSPGTGAHPQHF. Here the CDR3 DNA reads TGTGCCAGCAGCCCCGGGACAGGAGCTCACCCCCAGCATTTT.

The rearrangement uses TRBV28 and TRBJ1-2, with unresolved D. The germline V gene encodes CDR1 MDHEN and CDR2 SYDVKM. The CDR3 spans 12 residues. Trimming stripped 5 bases from V and 5 bases from J, with 9 bases between. This CDR3 reads CASSVRAYGYTF. Written as DNA, the CDR3 is TGTGCCAGCAGTGTTAGGGCTTATGGCTACACCTTC.

The V gene is TRBV30, the J gene TRBJ1-1, with D unclear. V was pared by 5 bases and J by 3 bases, with 7 bases between. CDR1 and CDR2 from the germline V gene are GTSNPN and SVGIG (reference sequence). The CDR3 is 11 residues long. CDR3 protein: CAWRRDTEAFF. CDR3 coding DNA: TGTGCCTGGCGGAGGGACACTGAAGCTTTCTTT.

DNA for the CDR3: TGTGCCAGCAGTGCTATGAACACTGAAGCTTTCTTT. Its protein is CASSAMNTEAFF. The rearrangement uses TRBV7-9 and TRBJ1-1; D is undetermined. Germline CDR1 reads SEHNR; CDR2 reads FQNEAQ (reference sequence). The ends were cut back, 6 bases at V and 0 bases at J, with 5 bases in the middle. This CDR3 spans 12 amino acids. Full variable domain (remainder filled in from reference TRBV7-9 and TRBJ1-1): DTGVSQNPRHKITKRGQNVTFRCDPISEHNRLYWYRQTLGQGPEFLTYFQNEAQLEKSRLLSDRFSAERPKGSFSTLEIQRTEQGDSAMYLCASSAMNTEAFFGQGTRLTVV.

This chain uses TRBV13 with TRBJ2-3; tentatively, D is TRBD2 (5 bases). The CDR3 has 15 amino acids. Per the germline V gene, CDR1 is PRHDT and CDR2 is FYEKMQ (reference sequence). V dropped 4 bases and J dropped 3 bases, with 14 bases sitting between them. In DNA, the CDR3 is TGTGCCAGCAGCTCGGGGATGGAAGGGACAGATACGCAGTATTTT. Translating gives CASSSGMEGTDTQYF.

In regard to this clone: One junction end disagrees with the germline gene, perhaps due to a read error. The rearrangement links TRBV4-1 to TRBJ2-1; 14 positions agree with TRBD2. The V gene's germline CDR1 is MGHRA and CDR2 YSYEKL. The CDR3 loop spans 17 amino acids. The CDR3 sequence is CARSPPRGLAGDNEQFF. The CDR3 DNA reads TGCGCCCGCAGCCCACCGCGGGGACTAGCGGGAGACAATGAGCAGTTCTTC.

This clone appeared a single time. V is TRBV19 and J is TRBJ1-1; tentative D call: TRBD1 (6 bases). CDR3 length: 15 residues. Germline V lookup: CDR1 LNHDA, CDR2 SQIVND (reference sequence). The germline V and J ends were trimmed by 0 bases and 10 bases, with 18 bases remaining between them. CDR3 DNA: TGTGCCAGTAGTATAGATCTGAGGGGGGCGACGGGAGCTTTCTTT. It translates to CASSIDLRGATGAFF.

The chain combines TRBV18 with TRBJ2-1; 13 bases fit TRBD2. Germline CDR1 and CDR2: KGHSH and LQKENI. The ends lost 6 bases at V and 4 bases at J; junction bases unmatched: 9. This CDR3 is built from 17 residues. In DNA, the CDR3 is TGTGCCAGCTCGCCCGGGACTAGCGGGATCAATTACAATGAGCAGTTCTTC. Its protein is CASSPGTSGINYNEQFF.

This sequence joins TRBV9 and TRBJ2-7; D is possibly TRBD1 (6 bases). In germline, CDR1 is SGDLS, CDR2 YYNGEE. The CDR3 length is 14 residues. V shed 0 bases and J shed 4 bases, with 11 bases lying between them. The CDR3 sequence: CASSVGTRGYEQYF. Written as DNA, the CDR3 is TGTGCCAGCAGCGTAGGGACAAGGGGGTACGAGCAGTACTTC.

V usage is TRBV7-2 and J usage is TRBJ2-2; 12 nucleotides match TRBD2. Germline CDR1 SGHTA, CDR2 FQGNSA. V was pared by 3 bases and J by 4 bases, with 6 bases of the junction left unmatched. This CDR3 comprises 17 residues. CDR3 sequence (DNA): TGTGCCAGCAGCTTTATCGCTAGCGGGAGGGCCACCGGGGAGCTGTTTTTT. It specifies CASSFIASGRATGELFF.

The chain has TRBV28 and TRBJ2-3; D is ambiguous. Trimming left V 6 bases short and J 4 bases short, with 11 bases between. Germline lookup yields CDR1 MDHEN and CDR2 SYDVKM. The CDR3 consists of 13 residues. The CDR3 sequence: CASSKPPADTQYF. The CDR3, as DNA: TGTGCCAGCAGCAAACCCCCGGCAGATACGCAGTATTTT. Together with reference TRBV28 and TRBJ2-3, the CDR3 gives the full variable domain: DVKVTQSSRYLVKRTGEKVFLECVQDMDHENMFWYRQDPGLGLRLIYFSYDVKMKEKGDIPEGYSVSREKKERFSLILESASTNQTSMYLCASSKPPADTQYFGPGTRLTVL.

V is TRBV6-4 and J is TRBJ1-1; the D is unclear. Trimming cost V 0 bases and J 2 bases, with 7 bases left between them. The CDR3 spans 14 residues. Germline-derived CDR1 and CDR2 are MRHNA and SNTAGT. This CDR3 reads CASSDSLGNTEAFF. As DNA, the CDR3 is TGTGCCAGCAGTGACTCTCTGGGTAACACTGAAGCTTTCTTT.

This rearrangement joins TRBV28 to TRBJ1-1; possibly TRBD1 for D (5 bases). CDR1 is MDHEN, CDR2 SYDVKM, per germline. Trimming left V 2 bases short and J 1 base short, with 14 bases between. This CDR3 region has 16 residues. CDR3 protein: CASSLRSGRRNTEAFF. The CDR3 nucleotides are TGTGCCAGCAGTTTAAGGTCGGGACGGAGGAACACTGAAGCTTTCTTT.

V gene TRBV7-8 combines with J gene TRBJ2-7; 13 bases line up with TRBD2. J gave up 3 bases and V 5 bases, and 4 bases lay outside the gene matches. The CDR3 extends over 15 amino acids. Germline loops: CDR1 SGHVS, CDR2 FQNEAQ. CDR3 sequence reads: CASSPWTSGSYEQYF. In nucleotides, the CDR3 is TGTGCCAGCAGCCCCTGGACTAGCGGGAGCTACGAGCAGTACTTC.

V and J are TRBV29-1 and TRBJ2-7, with TRBD2 matching over 7 bases. The CDR3 contains 13 residues. Germline CDR1 and CDR2: SQVTM and ANQGSEA. V shed 4 bases, J shed 1 base, and the junction held 4 bases outside the gene matches. CDR3 in DNA: TGCAGCGTTGGCGGGAGCCAGTCCTACGAGCAGTACTTC. Its translation is CSVGGSQSYEQYF.

The chain uses TRBV6-5 and TRBJ1-1; no clear D gene. Trimming cost V 5 bases and J 6 bases, with 7 bases left between them. CDR1 and CDR2 from the germline V gene are MNHEY and SVGAGI. The CDR3 runs 11 residues. CDR3 protein: CASSTPSEAFF. CDR3 nucleotide sequence: TGTGCCAGCAGTACCCCGTCTGAAGCTTTCTTT.

About this clone itself: The germline gene is not matched at one end of the junction; a read error may be the cause. The CDR3 here is CASSLVGDPHF. CDR3 bases: TGTGCCAGCAGCTTAGTCGGGGACCCCCACTTC. The V call is TRBV11-2, the J call TRBJ1-2, with D possibly being TRBD1 (5 bases). CDR1 and CDR2 from the germline V gene are SGHAT and FQNNGV. CDR3 length: 11 amino acids. The whole variable domain, remainder taken from reference TRBV11-2 and TRBJ1-2, is EAGVAQSPRYKIIEKRQSVAFWCNPISGHATLYWYQQILGQGPKLLIQFQNNGVVDDSQLPKDRFSAERLKGVDSTLKIQPAKLEDSAVYLCASSLVGDPHFGSGTRLTVV.

The V call is TRBV6-5, the J call TRBJ2-1; TRBD1 aligns across 10 bases. This CDR3 has 15 amino acids. With 6 bases clipped from V and 5 bases from J, the junction kept 7 bases outside the gene matches. Germline V gene sequence: CDR1 MNHEY, CDR2 SVGAGI. CDR3 in amino acids: CASRTTGGYNNEQFF. The CDR3 DNA reads TGTGCCAGCAGAACGACAGGGGGCTACAACAATGAGCAGTTCTTC.

The V call is TRBV28, the J call TRBJ2-1; 14 bases agree with TRBD2. Germline CDR1 MDHEN, CDR2 SYDVKM. The CDR3 contains 16 residues. Trimming removed 5 bases from V and 10 bases from J; junction bases left unmatched: 10. Written as DNA, the CDR3 is TGTGCCAGCAGTAAGGGGGGACTAGCGGGAGTTAACGAGCAGTTCTTC. Translating it yields CASSKGGLAGVNEQFF.

The J gene is TRBJ1-5, the V gene TRBV7-6; 8 bases fit TRBD1. The germline gives CDR1 SGHVS, CDR2 FNYEAQ. V lost 4 bases to trimming and J lost 6 bases; unmatched junction nucleotides: 8. The CDR3 covers 15 residues. CDR3 amino acids: CASSSQDRVGQPQHF. CDR3 nucleotide sequence: TGTGCCAGCAGCTCCCAGGACAGGGTAGGTCAGCCCCAGCATTTT.

V and J are TRBV5-1 and TRBJ2-5, with a weak D call TRBD2 (7 bases). Germline CDR1 reads SGHRS; CDR2 reads YFSETQ. V was shortened by 2 bases and J by 5 bases, with 10 bases between the two germline ends. The CDR3 loop spans 13 amino acids. CDR3 nucleotide sequence: TGCGCCAGCAGCTTCGGGGGGCGGGAGACCCAGTACTTC. Residues: CASSFGGRETQYF.

J is TRBJ2-2 and V is TRBV7-3; D call uncertain. The CDR3 totals 14 residues. In germline, CDR1 is SGHTA, CDR2 FQGTGA. V was trimmed by 4 bases and J by 5 bases, leaving 11 bases between them. The CDR3 DNA sequence: TGTGCCAGCAGCTATAAGTTCGGTACCGGGGAGCTGTTTTTT. Its translation is CASSYKFGTGELFF.

This clone was seen only once. The same CDR3 is also encoded by other DNA sequences in this sample. V gene TRBV30 combines with J gene TRBJ1-2; 9 bases map to TRBD1. Trimming cost V 1 base and J 8 bases; bases outside gene matches: 5. The CDR3 has 13 residues. The germline V gene has CDR1 GTSNPN and CDR2 SVGIG (reference sequence). DNA of the CDR3: TGTGCCTGGAGTGACAGGGGGCGGGGAGGCTACACCTTC. It codes for CAWSDRGRGGYTF.

The chain links TRBV5-4 to TRBJ2-1, with 8 bases lining up with TRBD2. The CDR3 spans 16 residues. Germline loops: CDR1 SGHNT, CDR2 YYREEE (reference sequence). V lost 3 bases, J lost 2 bases, and 7 bases stayed unmatched. The CDR3: CASSSGGSRTYNEQFF. As DNA, the CDR3 is TGTGCCAGCAGCTCGGGGGGGAGTAGGACCTACAATGAGCAGTTCTTC.

The rearrangement joins TRBV4-1 to TRBJ2-3; 7 bases fit TRBD2. The V gene end was trimmed by 1 base and the J gene end by 3 bases; junction bases not matched to a gene: 7. CDR3 length: 16 residues. Germline V gene lookup returns CDR1 MGHRA and CDR2 YSYEKL. CDR3 DNA: TGCGCCAGCAGCCAAGCTCGAGGGAGGGATACAGATACGCAGTATTTT. Protein sequence: CASSQARGRDTDTQYF.